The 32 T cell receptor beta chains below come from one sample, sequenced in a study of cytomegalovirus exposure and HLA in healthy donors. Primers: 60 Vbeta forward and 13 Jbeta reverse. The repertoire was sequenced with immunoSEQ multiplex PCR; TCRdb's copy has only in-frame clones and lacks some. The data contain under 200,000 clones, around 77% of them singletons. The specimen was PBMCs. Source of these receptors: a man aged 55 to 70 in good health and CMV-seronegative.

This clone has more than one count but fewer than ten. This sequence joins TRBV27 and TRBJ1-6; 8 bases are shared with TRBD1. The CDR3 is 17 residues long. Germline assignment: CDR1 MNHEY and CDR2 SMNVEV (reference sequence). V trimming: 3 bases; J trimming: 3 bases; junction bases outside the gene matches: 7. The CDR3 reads CASSLTGTGVYNSPLHF. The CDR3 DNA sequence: TGTGCCAGCAGTTTGACCGGGACAGGTGTCTATAATTCACCCCTCCACTTT.

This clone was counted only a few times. Written as DNA, the CDR3 is TGTGCCAGCAGCGTAGAGACGGGACAGGTCGTATTTCCCCAGCATTTT. Amino acids: CASSVETGQVVFPQHF. V gene TRBV9 combines with J gene TRBJ1-5, with 8 bases fitting TRBD1. The CDR3 is made up of 16 amino acids. Germline V lookup: CDR1 SGDLS, CDR2 YYNGEE. V lost 0 bases and J lost 10; bases outside the gene matches: 12. The whole variable domain, remainder taken from reference TRBV9 and TRBJ1-5, is DSGVTQTPKHLITATGQRVTLRCSPRSGDLSVYWYQQSLDQGLQFLIQYYNGEERAKGNILERFSAQQFPDLHSELNLSSLELGDSALYFCASSVETGQVVFPQHFGDGTRLSIL.

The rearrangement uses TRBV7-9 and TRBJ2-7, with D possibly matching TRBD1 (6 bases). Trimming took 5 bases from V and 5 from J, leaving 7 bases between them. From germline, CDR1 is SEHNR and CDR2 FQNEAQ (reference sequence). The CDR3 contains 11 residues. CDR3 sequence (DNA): TGTGCCAGCAGCACAGGGCACGAGCAGTACTTC. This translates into CASSTGHEQYF.

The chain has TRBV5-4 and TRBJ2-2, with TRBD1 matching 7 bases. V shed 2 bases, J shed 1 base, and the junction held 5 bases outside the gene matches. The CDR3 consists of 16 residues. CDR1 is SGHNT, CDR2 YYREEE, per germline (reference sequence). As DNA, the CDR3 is TGTGCCAGCAGCTTCGATACAGGGGAGAACACCGGGGAGCTGTTTTTT. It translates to CASSFDTGENTGELFF.

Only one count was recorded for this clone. The CDR3 sequence is CASSGARSSYEQYF. CDR3 DNA sequence: TGTGCCAGCAGTGGCGCGAGGAGCTCCTACGAGCAGTACTTC. The chain employs TRBV2 and TRBJ2-7; no reliable D call. V lost 4 bases and J lost 0, with 10 bases in between. The germline CDR1 and CDR2 sequences are SNHLY and FYNNEI. CDR3 length: 14 amino acids.

The CDR3 sequence: CASRQGGGRETQYF. The CDR3 DNA reads TGCGCCAGCAGACAAGGGGGGGGGCGAGAGACCCAGTACTTC. This chain connects TRBV5-1 to TRBJ2-5; TRBD2 might be the D (7 bases). V was clipped by 5 bases and J by 4 bases, with 15 bases between them. This CDR3 has 14 residues. Germline CDR1 reads SGHRS; CDR2 reads YFSETQ. Based on the CDR3 plus reference TRBV5-1 and TRBJ2-5, the full variable domain is KAGVTQTPRYLIKTRGQQVTLSCSPISGHRSVSWYQQTPGQGLQFLFEYFSETQRNKGNFPGRFSGRQFSNSRSEMNVSTLELGDSALYLCASRQGGGRETQYFGPGTRLLVL.

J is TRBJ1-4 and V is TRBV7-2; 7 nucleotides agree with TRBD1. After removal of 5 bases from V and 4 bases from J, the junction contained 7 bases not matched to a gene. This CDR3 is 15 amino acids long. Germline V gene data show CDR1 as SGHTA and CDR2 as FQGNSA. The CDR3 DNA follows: TGTGCCAGCAGCCCATCGACAGGGCTTAATGAAAAACTGTTTTTT. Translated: CASSPSTGLNEKLFF.

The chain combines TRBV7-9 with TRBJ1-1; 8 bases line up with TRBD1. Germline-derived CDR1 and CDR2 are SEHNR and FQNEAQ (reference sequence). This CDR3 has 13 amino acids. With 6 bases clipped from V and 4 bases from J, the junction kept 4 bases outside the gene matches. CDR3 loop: CASSSGQGTEAFF. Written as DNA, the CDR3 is TGTGCCAGCAGTTCCGGACAGGGCACTGAAGCTTTCTTT.

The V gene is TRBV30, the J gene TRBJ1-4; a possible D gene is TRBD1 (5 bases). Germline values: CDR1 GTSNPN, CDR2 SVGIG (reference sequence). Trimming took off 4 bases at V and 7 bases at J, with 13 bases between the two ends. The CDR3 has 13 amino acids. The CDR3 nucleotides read TGTGCCTGGATCGGCAGGGTGGGTGAAAAACTGTTTTTT. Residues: CAWIGRVGEKLFF.

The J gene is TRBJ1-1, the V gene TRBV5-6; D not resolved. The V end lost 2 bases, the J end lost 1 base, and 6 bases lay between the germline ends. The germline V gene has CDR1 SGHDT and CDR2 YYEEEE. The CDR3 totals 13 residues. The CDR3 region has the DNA TGTGCCAGCAGCTTATCTACGAACACTGAAGCTTTCTTT. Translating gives CASSLSTNTEAFF.

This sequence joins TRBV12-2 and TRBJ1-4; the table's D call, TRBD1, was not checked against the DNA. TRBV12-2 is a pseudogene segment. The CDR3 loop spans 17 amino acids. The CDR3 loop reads CASRLRLGWQGDEKLFF. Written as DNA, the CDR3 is TGTGCAAGTCGCTTACGCCTGGGGTGGCAGGGGGATGAAAAACTGTTTTTT.

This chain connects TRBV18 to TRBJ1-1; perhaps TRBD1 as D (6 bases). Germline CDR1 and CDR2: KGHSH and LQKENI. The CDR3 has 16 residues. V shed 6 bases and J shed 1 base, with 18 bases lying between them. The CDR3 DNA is TGTGCCAGCTCCCCGCTACCCCTGGACAGGAACACTGAAGCTTTCTTT. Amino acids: CASSPLPLDRNTEAFF. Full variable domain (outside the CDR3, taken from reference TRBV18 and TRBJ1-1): NAGVMQNPRHLVRRRGQEARLRCSPMKGHSHVYWYRQLPEEGLKFMVYLQKENIIDESGMPKERFSAEFPKEGPSILRIQQVVRGDSAAYFCASSPLPLDRNTEAFFGQGTRLTVV.

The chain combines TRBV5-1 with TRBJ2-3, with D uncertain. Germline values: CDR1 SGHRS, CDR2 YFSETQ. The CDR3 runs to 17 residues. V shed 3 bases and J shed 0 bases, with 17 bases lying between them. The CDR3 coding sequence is TGCGCCAGCAGCTCCGGCCGTCCGACAACTAGCACAGATACGCAGTATTTT. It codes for CASSSGRPTTSTDTQYF.

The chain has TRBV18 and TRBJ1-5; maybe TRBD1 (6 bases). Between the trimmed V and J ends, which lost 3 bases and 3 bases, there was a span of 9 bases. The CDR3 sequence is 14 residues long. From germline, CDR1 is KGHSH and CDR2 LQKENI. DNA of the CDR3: TGTGCCAGCTCACCTACAGGGAACAATCAGCCCCAGCATTTT. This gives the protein CASSPTGNNQPQHF.

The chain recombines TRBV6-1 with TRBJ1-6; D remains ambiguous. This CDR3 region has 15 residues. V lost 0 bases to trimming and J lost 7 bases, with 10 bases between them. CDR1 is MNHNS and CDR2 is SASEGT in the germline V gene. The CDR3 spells CASSEAFEWNSPLHF. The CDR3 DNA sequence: TGTGCCAGCAGTGAAGCCTTCGAGTGGAATTCACCCCTCCACTTT.

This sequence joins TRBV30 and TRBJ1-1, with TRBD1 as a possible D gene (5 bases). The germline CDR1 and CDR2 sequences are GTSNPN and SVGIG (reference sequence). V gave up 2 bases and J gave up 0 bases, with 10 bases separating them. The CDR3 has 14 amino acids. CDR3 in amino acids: CAWSPTVMNTEAFF. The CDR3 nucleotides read TGTGCCTGGAGTCCGACAGTAATGAACACTGAAGCTTTCTTT.

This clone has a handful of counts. This CDR3 reads CAWSRGRSGLDPYEQYF. The CDR3 nucleotides read TGTGCCTGGAGTCGGGGTAGATCCGGACTAGACCCCTACGAGCAGTACTTC. The chain uses TRBV30 and TRBJ2-7; 7 bases map to TRBD2. The CDR3 covers 17 residues. The trim removed 2 bases at V and 2 bases at J, leaving 15 bases unmatched. The V gene's germline CDR1 is GTSNPN and CDR2 SVGIG (reference sequence).

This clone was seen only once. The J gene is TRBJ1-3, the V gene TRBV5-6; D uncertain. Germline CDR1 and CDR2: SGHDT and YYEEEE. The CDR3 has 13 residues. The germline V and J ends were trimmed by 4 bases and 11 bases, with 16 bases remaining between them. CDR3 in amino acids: CASSPHSHPSIYF. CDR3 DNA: TGTGCCAGCAGCCCCCACAGCCATCCCTCCATATATTTT.

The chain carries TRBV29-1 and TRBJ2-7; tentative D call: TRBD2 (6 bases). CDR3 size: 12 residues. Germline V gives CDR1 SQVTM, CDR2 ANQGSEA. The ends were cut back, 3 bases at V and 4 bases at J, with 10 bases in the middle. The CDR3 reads CSVDGGGYEQYF. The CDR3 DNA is TGCAGCGTTGATGGAGGAGGGTACGAGCAGTACTTC.

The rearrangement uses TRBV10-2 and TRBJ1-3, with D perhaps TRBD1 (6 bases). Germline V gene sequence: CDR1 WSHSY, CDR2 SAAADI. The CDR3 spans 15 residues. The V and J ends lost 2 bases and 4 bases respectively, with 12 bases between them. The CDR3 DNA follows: TGCGCCAGCAGTGAGAACAGGGCAGCAGGAAACACCATATATTTT. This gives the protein CASSENRAAGNTIYF.

CDR3 nucleotides: TGCGCCAGCAGCTTACCTCAGTCCTCCTACAATGAGCAGTTCTTC. Translating it yields CASSLPQSSYNEQFF. This rearrangement joins TRBV5-1 to TRBJ2-1; D gene uncertain. With 2 bases removed from V and 0 bases from J, the gap between germline ends came to 9 bases. The V gene's germline CDR1 is SGHRS and CDR2 YFSETQ. The CDR3 covers 15 residues.

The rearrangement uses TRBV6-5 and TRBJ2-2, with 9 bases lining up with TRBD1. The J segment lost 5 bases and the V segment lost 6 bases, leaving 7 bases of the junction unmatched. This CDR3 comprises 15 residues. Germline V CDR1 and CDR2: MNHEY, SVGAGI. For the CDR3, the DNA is TGTGCCAGCAGCACAGGGGGCGCTGAAACCGGGGAGCTGTTTTTT. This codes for CASSTGGAETGELFF.

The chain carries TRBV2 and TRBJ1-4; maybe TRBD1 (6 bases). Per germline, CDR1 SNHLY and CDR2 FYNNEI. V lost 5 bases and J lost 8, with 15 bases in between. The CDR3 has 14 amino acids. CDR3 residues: CASSTHRASEKLFF. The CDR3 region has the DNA TGTGCCAGCAGTACTCACAGGGCCTCCGAAAAACTGTTTTTT.

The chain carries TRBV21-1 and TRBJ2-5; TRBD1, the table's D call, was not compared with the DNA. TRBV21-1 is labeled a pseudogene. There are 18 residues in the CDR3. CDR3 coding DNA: TGTGCCAGCAGCAAAGTAGTCCCGGACAGGGGCATATGGGAGACCCAGTACTTC. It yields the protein CASSKVVPDRGIWETQYF.

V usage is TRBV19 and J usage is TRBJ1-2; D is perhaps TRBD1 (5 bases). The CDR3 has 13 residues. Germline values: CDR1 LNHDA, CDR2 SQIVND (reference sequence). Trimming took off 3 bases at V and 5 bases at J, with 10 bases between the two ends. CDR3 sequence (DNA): TGTGCCAGTAGTATCCAGACAGCGTATGGCTACACCTTC. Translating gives CASSIQTAYGYTF.

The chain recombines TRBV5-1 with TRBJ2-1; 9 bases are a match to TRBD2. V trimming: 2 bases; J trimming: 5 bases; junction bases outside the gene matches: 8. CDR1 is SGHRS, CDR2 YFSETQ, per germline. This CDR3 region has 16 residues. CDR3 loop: CASSFAPSGVNNEQFF. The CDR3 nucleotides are TGCGCCAGCAGCTTCGCCCCTAGCGGGGTAAACAATGAGCAGTTCTTC.

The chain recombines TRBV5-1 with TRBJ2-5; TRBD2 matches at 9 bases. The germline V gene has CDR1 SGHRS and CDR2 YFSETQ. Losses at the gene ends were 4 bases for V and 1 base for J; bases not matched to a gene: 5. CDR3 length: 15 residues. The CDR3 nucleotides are TGCGCCAGCAGCGCTAGCGGGGCTTTCCAAGAGACCCAGTACTTC. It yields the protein CASSASGAFQETQYF. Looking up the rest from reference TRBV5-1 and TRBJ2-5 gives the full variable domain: KAGVTQTPRYLIKTRGQQVTLSCSPISGHRSVSWYQQTPGQGLQFLFEYFSETQRNKGNFPGRFSGRQFSNSRSEMNVSTLELGDSALYLCASSASGAFQETQYFGPGTRLLVL.

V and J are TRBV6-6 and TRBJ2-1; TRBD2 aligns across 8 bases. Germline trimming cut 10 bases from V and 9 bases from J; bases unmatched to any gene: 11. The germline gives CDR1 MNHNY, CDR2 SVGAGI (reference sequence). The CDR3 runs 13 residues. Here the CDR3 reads CATRGGQFSEQFF. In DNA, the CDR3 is TGTGCCACCCGGGGGGGCCAGTTTAGTGAGCAGTTCTTC.

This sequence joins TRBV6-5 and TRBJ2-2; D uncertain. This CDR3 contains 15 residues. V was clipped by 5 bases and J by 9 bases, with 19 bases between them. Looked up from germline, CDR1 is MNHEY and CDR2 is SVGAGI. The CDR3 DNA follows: TGTGCCAGCAGTGCCCCCCGACAAGGCGCCCGGGAGCTGTTTTTT. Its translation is CASSAPRQGARELFF.

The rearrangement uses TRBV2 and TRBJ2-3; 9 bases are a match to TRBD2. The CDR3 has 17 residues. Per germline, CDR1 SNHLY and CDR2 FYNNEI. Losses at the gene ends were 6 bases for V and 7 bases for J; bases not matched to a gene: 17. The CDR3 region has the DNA TGTGCCAGCAGCCCTACTATAGCGGGAGTGGTCCCGAATACGCAGTATTTT. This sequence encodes CASSPTIAGVVPNTQYF.

CDR3 coding DNA: TGTGCCAGCAGCGTCCAGGTTAACTATGGCTACACCTTC. This gives the protein CASSVQVNYGYTF. V usage is TRBV9 and J usage is TRBJ1-2; D gene unclear. With 2 bases removed from V and 1 base from J, the gap between germline ends came to 6 bases. This CDR3 is built from 13 residues. CDR1 SGDLS and CDR2 YYNGEE come from the germline V gene.

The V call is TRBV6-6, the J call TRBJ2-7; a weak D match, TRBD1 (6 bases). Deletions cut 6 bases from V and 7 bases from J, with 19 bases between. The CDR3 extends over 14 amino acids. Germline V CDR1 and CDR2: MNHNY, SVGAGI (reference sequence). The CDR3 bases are TGTGCCAGCAGCGACCCCACCAGGGGAAGTGAGCAGTACTTC. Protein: CASSDPTRGSEQYF.